This passage covers 22 T cell receptor beta chains from one sample sequenced in a study of shared clonotypes between healthy human individuals. The data were produced by immunoSEQ multiplex PCR, yet TCRdb's version contains in-frame clones alone and is incomplete. The sample lists 1.6 million or so clones; approximately 98.5% were seen once. Sequencing input: naive CD4+ T cells sorted from blood. Subset denoted: CD45RA+ positively selected. These receptors all stem from a man younger than 45 in good health.

The chain recombines TRBV5-1 with TRBJ2-7, with D perhaps matching TRBD1 (5 bases). The germline V gene encodes CDR1 SGHRS and CDR2 YFSETQ. V lost 2 bases to trimming and J lost 5 bases, with 11 bases between them. CDR3 length equals 13 residues. The CDR3, as DNA: TGCGCCAGCAGCTTTGATACAGGACACGAGCAGTACTTC. This sequence encodes CASSFDTGHEQYF.

About this clone: A junction end diverges from the germline sequence, so it may reflect a read error. The chain recombines TRBV20-1 with TRBJ1-1; D gene unclear. Looked up from germline, CDR1 is DFQATT and CDR2 is SNEGSKA (reference sequence). This CDR3 is built from 11 residues. This chain's CDR3 is CSASGNAEAFF. The CDR3 DNA sequence: TGCAGTGCCTCCGGGAACGCTGAAGCTTTCTTT.

The table lists this clone with a count of one. The CDR3 DNA is TGTGCCAGCAGCTTAGGCCAGCGGGAGACAGATACGCAGTATTTT. Encoded protein: CASSLGQRETDTQYF. The J gene is TRBJ2-3, the V gene TRBV7-6, with 8 bases matching TRBD2. J lost 3 bases, V lost 1 base, and 3 bases had no gene match. In germline, CDR1 is SGHVS, CDR2 FNYEAQ. The CDR3 has 15 amino acids.

The V and J genes are TRBV2 and TRBJ1-2; possible D gene TRBD1, 5 bases. CDR1 and CDR2 (germline): SNHLY, FYNNEI. This CDR3 contains 13 residues. The germline V and J ends were trimmed by 7 bases and 8 bases, with 17 bases remaining between them. CDR3 loop: CASTEDLGRGYTF. CDR3 DNA: TGTGCCAGCACCGAGGACCTGGGACGGGGCTACACCTTC.

The rearrangement links TRBV18 to TRBJ1-3; D call uncertain. This CDR3 contains 15 residues. The germline V gene encodes CDR1 KGHSH and CDR2 LQKENI. The V end lost 6 bases, the J end lost 0 bases, and 12 bases lay between the germline ends. The CDR3 DNA sequence: TGTGCCAGCTCCCCATCGGATTCCTCTGGAAACACCATATATTTT. Protein product: CASSPSDSSGNTIYF.

V and J are TRBV19 and TRBJ2-1; D might be TRBD1 (6 bases). Germline V gene data show CDR1 as LNHDA and CDR2 as SQIVND (reference sequence). V was cut by 5 bases and J by 2 bases, with 10 bases left in between. CDR3 length equals 14 residues. The CDR3 loop reads CASSPYRAYNEQFF. CDR3 DNA: TGTGCCAGTAGTCCATACAGGGCCTACAATGAGCAGTTCTTC.

The rearrangement uses TRBV28 and TRBJ2-1, with D unclear. Germline assignment: CDR1 MDHEN and CDR2 SYDVKM. The CDR3 covers 10 residues. The ends were cut back, 8 bases at V and 8 bases at J, with 7 bases in the middle. Here the CDR3 reads CASGSYEQFF. CDR3 nucleotides: TGTGCCAGCGGTTCATATGAGCAGTTCTTC. Based on the CDR3 plus reference TRBV28 and TRBJ2-1, the full variable domain is DVKVTQSSRYLVKRTGEKVFLECVQDMDHENMFWYRQDPGLGLRLIYFSYDVKMKEKGDIPEGYSVSREKKERFSLILESASTNQTSMYLCASGSYEQFFGPGTRLTVL.

As to this clone: Other DNA sequences in this sample translate to the same CDR3. The V gene is TRBV10-1, the J gene TRBJ2-5, with a tentative D call TRBD2 (6 bases). Germline assignment: CDR1 WNHNN and CDR2 SYGVQD (reference sequence). Deletions cut 3 bases from V and 5 bases from J, with 10 bases between. This CDR3 region has 13 residues. The CDR3 sequence is CASSDPGGETQYF. DNA of the CDR3: TGCGCCAGCAGTGACCCAGGAGGGGAGACCCAGTACTTC.

CDR3 bases: TGTGCCAGCAGCGTTGGGACTAGCGGGAGGGCCGTTCAAGAGACCCAGTACTTC. Translating it yields CASSVGTSGRAVQETQYF. The J gene is TRBJ2-5, the V gene TRBV11-3, with 16 bases that match TRBD2. Germline loops: CDR1 SGHNT, CDR2 YENEEA. Trimming at V came to 5 bases and at J to 2 bases, leaving 8 bases not matched to a gene. CDR3 length: 18 residues.

In its sample, this clone was seen once. The chain combines TRBV25-1 with TRBJ1-2; possible D gene TRBD1, 6 bases. CDR3 size: 12 residues. V dropped 0 bases and J dropped 11 bases, with 10 bases sitting between them. Germline V gene lookup returns CDR1 MGHDK and CDR2 SYGVNS. The CDR3 DNA reads TGTGCCAGCAGTGAATATGACAGGAGGTACACCTTC. The encoded protein is CASSEYDRRYTF.

This chain joins TRBV5-6 and TRBJ2-7, with 7 bases matching TRBD1. The CDR3 runs 15 residues. The germline V gene encodes CDR1 SGHDT and CDR2 YYEEEE. J gave up 2 bases and V 4 bases, and 9 bases lay outside the gene matches. The CDR3, as DNA: TGTGCCAGCAGCGCACCGGGACAGTCCACCTACGAGCAGTACTTC. This codes for CASSAPGQSTYEQYF.

The chain couples TRBV9 to TRBJ1-2, with D perhaps TRBD1 (6 bases). CDR1 and CDR2 (germline): SGDLS, YYNGEE. The CDR3 covers 16 residues. Deletions cut 0 bases from V and 0 bases from J, with 12 bases between. In DNA, the CDR3 is TGTGCCAGCAGCGTAGGGAGGGACACCCCTAACTATGGCTACACCTTC. Its translation: CASSVGRDTPNYGYTF.

The CDR3 loop reads CATSRDHGTYEQYF. The DNA of the CDR3 is TGTGCCACCAGCAGAGATCACGGGACCTACGAGCAGTACTTC. The chain uses TRBV15 and TRBJ2-7, with a tentative D call TRBD2 (5 bases). CDR3 length: 14 amino acids. The germline V and J ends were trimmed by 0 bases and 2 bases, with 8 bases remaining between them. Germline CDR1 reads LNHNV; CDR2 reads YYDKDF (reference sequence).

The V call is TRBV7-2, the J call TRBJ1-2; D unresolved. Trimming cost V 5 bases and J 13 bases, with 14 bases left between them. This CDR3 is built from 11 residues. Germline values: CDR1 SGHTA, CDR2 FQGNSA. The CDR3 loop is CASSDLGVVTF. The CDR3 DNA sequence: TGTGCCAGCAGCGACCTTGGGGTAGTCACCTTC.

V and J are TRBV5-4 and TRBJ2-7, with 7 bases that match TRBD2. J was trimmed by 6 bases and V by 2 bases; bases with no gene match: 8. Germline V lookup: CDR1 SGHNT, CDR2 YYREEE (reference sequence). The CDR3 runs to 14 residues. The CDR3 nucleotides read TGTGCCAGCAGCTTTGGGAGGGGTAAGGGCGAGCAGTACTTC. Amino acids: CASSFGRGKGEQYF.

This clone was recorded once. This rearrangement joins TRBV5-5 to TRBJ1-4; a weak D match, TRBD1 (5 bases). The CDR3 sequence is 15 residues long. From germline, CDR1 is SGHKS and CDR2 YYEKEE (reference sequence). With 1 base removed from V and 1 base from J, the gap between germline ends came to 8 bases. CDR3 residues: CASSLSQGTNEKLFF. The CDR3 coding sequence is TGTGCCAGCAGCTTGTCGCAGGGAACTAATGAAAAACTGTTTTTT.

The CDR3 DNA sequence: TGTGCCAGCAGCCAGGGCTTCCCGGATACGCAGTATTTT. This codes for CASSQGFPDTQYF. The V call is TRBV14, the J call TRBJ2-3; D ambiguous. In germline, CDR1 is SGHDN, CDR2 FVKESK. Trimming pared 3 bases from V and 6 bases from J, leaving 10 bases between. The CDR3 is 13 residues long.

V is TRBV30 and J is TRBJ2-7, with D maybe TRBD1 (5 bases). The CDR3 spans 11 residues. V lost 5 bases, J lost 4 bases, and 9 bases lay in between. The germline V gene encodes CDR1 GTSNPN and CDR2 SVGIG (reference sequence). The chain's CDR3 is CAWANRYEQYF. The DNA for the CDR3 is TGTGCCTGGGCAAACAGGTACGAGCAGTACTTC.

The rearrangement uses TRBV7-9 and TRBJ2-7; D perhaps matches TRBD1 (6 bases). Germline values: CDR1 SEHNR, CDR2 FQNEAQ (reference sequence). The CDR3 is 18 residues long. V lost 6 bases to trimming and J lost 4 bases, with 28 bases between them. CDR3 in amino acids: CASSYPSGTPAPNYEQYF. The DNA for the CDR3 is TGTGCCAGCAGTTATCCTTCTGGGACACCGGCGCCCAATTACGAGCAGTACTTC.

This chain links TRBV27 with TRBJ2-5; no clear D gene. CDR1 MNHEY and CDR2 SMNVEV come from the germline V gene (reference sequence). The CDR3 is 14 residues long. Trimming cost V 7 bases and J 3 bases, with 15 bases left between them. The CDR3 loop reads CASTKFGVEETQYF. The CDR3 DNA sequence: TGTGCCAGCACCAAATTTGGGGTGGAAGAGACCCAGTACTTC.

The chain couples TRBV5-6 to TRBJ1-2; D is undetermined. This CDR3 spans 12 amino acids. Germline CDR1 reads SGHDT; CDR2 reads YYEEEE. Trimming stripped 0 bases from V and 6 bases from J, with 6 bases between. This chain's CDR3 is CASSLGLDGYTF. CDR3 sequence (DNA): TGTGCCAGCAGCTTGGGTCTGGATGGCTACACCTTC.

The chain is built from TRBV10-2 and TRBJ2-7, with D perhaps matching TRBD1 (7 bases). CDR1 WSHSY and CDR2 SAAADI come from the germline V gene. This CDR3 is 16 amino acids long. V was pared by 2 bases and J by 0 bases, with 14 bases between. The CDR3 loop is CASSERRGLSSYEQYF. Here the CDR3 DNA reads TGCGCCAGCAGTGAGAGGAGGGGGCTCAGCTCCTACGAGCAGTACTTC.